This T cell receptor (beta chain) is drawn from a study of tumor and adjacent non-tumor tissue in lung cancer. Across the whole study: Patients comprised eleven to twelve adenocarcinoma, a couple of squamous cell carcinoma and 1 small cell lung cancer. Patients were aged about 30 to 76, roughly nine men and about 5 women, stage I to III. On average, productive TCRbeta reads reached 4 million to 4.5 million per sample. Study-level points and caveats: Patients with more diverse tumor TCRs had worse survival.

The CDR3 spans 15 residues. RNA was extracted from bulk tissue without any cell sorting. Distant lung tissue was collected more than 3 cm away from the tumor edge. TCRbeta libraries were built with three rounds of nested PCR, modified from ARM-PCR. TCRdb analysed the multiplex PCR reads with MiXCR anew, one entry per CDR3 protein. The sample records roughly 120,000 distinct CDR3 sequences, about 63% being singletons. As for this clonotype: No antigen is known for it. The junction differs from germline at one of its ends, possibly a read error.

Material: distant non-tumor lung tissue. V is TRBV12-3 or TRBV12-4 and J is TRBJ1-1; 7 bases fit TRBD1. This clonotype was obtained from a man in his 60s with non-small cell lung cancer. This chain's CDR3 is CGSSPRRTGNTEAFF. CDR3 DNA: TGTGGCAGCAGTCCGCGTCGGACAGGGAACACTGAAGCTTTCTTT.